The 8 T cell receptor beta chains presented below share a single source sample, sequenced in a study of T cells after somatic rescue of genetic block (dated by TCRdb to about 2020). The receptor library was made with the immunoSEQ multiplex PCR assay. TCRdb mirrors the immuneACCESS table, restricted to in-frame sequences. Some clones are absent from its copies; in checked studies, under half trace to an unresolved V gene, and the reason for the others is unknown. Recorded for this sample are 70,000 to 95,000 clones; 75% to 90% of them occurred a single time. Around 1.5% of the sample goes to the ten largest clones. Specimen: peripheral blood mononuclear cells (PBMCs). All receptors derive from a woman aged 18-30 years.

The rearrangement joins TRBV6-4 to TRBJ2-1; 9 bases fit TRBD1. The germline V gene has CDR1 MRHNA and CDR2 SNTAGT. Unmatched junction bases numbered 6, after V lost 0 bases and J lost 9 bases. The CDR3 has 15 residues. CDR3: CASSDSVDRGAEQFF. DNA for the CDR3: TGTGCCAGCAGTGACTCGGTGGACAGGGGCGCTGAGCAGTTCTTC.

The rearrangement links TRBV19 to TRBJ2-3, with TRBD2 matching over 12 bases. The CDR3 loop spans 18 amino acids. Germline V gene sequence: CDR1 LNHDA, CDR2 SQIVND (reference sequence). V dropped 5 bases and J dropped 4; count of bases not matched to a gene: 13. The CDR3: CASSWGRASGRAPDTQYF. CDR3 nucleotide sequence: TGTGCCAGTAGTTGGGGAAGGGCTAGCGGGAGGGCCCCAGATACGCAGTATTTT.

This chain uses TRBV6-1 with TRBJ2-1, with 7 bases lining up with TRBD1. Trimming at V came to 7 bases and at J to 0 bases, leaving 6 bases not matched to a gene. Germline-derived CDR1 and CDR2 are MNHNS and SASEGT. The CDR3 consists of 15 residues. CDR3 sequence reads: CASKYDRDSYNEQFF. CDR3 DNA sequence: TGTGCCAGCAAGTATGACAGGGACTCCTACAATGAGCAGTTCTTC.

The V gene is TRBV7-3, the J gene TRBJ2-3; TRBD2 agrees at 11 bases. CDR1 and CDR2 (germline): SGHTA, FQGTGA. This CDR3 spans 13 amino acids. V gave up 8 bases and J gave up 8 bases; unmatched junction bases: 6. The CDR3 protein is CASGLAGGFTQYF. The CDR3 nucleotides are TGTGCCAGCGGGCTAGCGGGAGGATTTACGCAGTATTTT.

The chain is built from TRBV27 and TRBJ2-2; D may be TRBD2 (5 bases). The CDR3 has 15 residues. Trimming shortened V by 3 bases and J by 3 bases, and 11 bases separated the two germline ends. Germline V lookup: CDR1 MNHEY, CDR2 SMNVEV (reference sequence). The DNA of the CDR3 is TGTGCCAGCAGTTTCCTTAGCGTGGACACCGGGGAGCTGTTTTTT. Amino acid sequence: CASSFLSVDTGELFF.

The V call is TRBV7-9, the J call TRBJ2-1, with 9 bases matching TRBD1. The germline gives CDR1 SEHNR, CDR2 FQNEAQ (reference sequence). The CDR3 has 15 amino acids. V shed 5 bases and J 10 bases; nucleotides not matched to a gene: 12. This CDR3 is CASSPPDRGLQEQFF. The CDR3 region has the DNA TGTGCCAGCAGCCCTCCGGACAGGGGTCTTCAGGAGCAGTTCTTC.

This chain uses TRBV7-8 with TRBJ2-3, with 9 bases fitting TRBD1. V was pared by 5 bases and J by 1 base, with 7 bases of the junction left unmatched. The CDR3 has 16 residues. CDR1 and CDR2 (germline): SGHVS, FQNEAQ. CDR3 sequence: CASSPRTGVGTDTQYF. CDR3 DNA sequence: TGTGCCAGCAGCCCTAGGACAGGGGTGGGCACAGATACGCAGTATTTT.

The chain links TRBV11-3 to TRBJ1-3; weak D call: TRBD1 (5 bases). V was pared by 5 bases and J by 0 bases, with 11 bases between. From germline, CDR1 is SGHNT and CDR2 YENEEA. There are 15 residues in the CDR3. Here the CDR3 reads CASSPGRGSGNTIYF. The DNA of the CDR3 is TGTGCCAGCAGCCCCGGGAGGGGCTCTGGAAACACCATATATTTT.